The sequence of this TCR beta chain was determined in a study of cytomegalovirus exposure and HLA in healthy donors. Study-wide context: Among roughly 180 million T cells, an earlier analysis found 117 million unique TCR beta sequences. Tens of millions of unique TCRs from HLA-typed donors were held in an early data release.

In the PCR, 60 Vbeta and 13 Jbeta primers were used. Produced via immunoSEQ multiplex PCR; TCRdb's table is partial and in-frame only. The sample carries 200,000 to 250,000 clones, 82% recorded once. Note on this clone: The antigen is undetermined.

The CDR3 sequence is 14 residues long. V lost 4 bases and J 0 bases, leaving 7 bases between the germline ends. Germline V lookup: CDR1 MGHDK, CDR2 SYGVNS. General study results and limits: Reportedly, diagnosis of cytomegalovirus status by the classifier showed high specificity and sensitivity.

Sequences were obtained from PBMCs. The gene calls are TRBV25-1 and TRBJ1-5; no firm D call. The receptor was derived from a middle-aged woman in good health and CMV-seronegative. The CDR3 loop reads CASSAENSNQPQHF. The CDR3, as DNA: TGTGCCAGCAGTGCCGAGAATAGCAATCAGCCCCAGCATTTT.